These 7 T cell receptor beta chains were all obtained from the same sample, sequenced in a study of blood T cell repertoires in COVID-19. Here immunoSEQ multiplex PCR was the method, and the copy in TCRdb shows in-frame clones only, minus some. The sample lists about 380,000 clones, more than 75% seen once, with approximately 1.2% in the top ten. Material for sequencing was PBMCs or T cells enriched from blood (not recorded which). Receptors were obtained from a woman between 18 and 30 years old who had recovered from COVID-19.

The rearrangement links TRBV10-3 to TRBJ1-5; D not resolved. The CDR3 loop spans 16 amino acids. V dropped 6 bases and J dropped 0 bases, with 15 bases sitting between them. The germline gives CDR1 ENHRY, CDR2 SYGVKD. CDR3: CAISSDTPYSNQPQHF. CDR3 nucleotides: TGTGCCATCAGCTCCGACACGCCTTATAGCAATCAGCCCCAGCATTTT.

This rearrangement joins TRBV25-1 to TRBJ1-1; D gene unclear. CDR3 length: 13 residues. CDR1 is MGHDK, CDR2 SYGVNS, per germline. V dropped 6 bases and J dropped 1 base, with 9 bases sitting between them. CDR3 nucleotides: TGTGCCAGCAGACAGCGGGCGAACACTGAAGCTTTCTTT. It translates to CASRQRANTEAFF.

V and J are TRBV19 and TRBJ2-7; D remains unclear. V dropped 7 bases and J dropped 3 bases, with 4 bases sitting between them. CDR1 is LNHDA and CDR2 is SQIVND in the germline V gene (reference sequence). The CDR3 runs 10 residues. This CDR3 reads CASTNYEQYF. CDR3 DNA: TGTGCCAGTACTAACTACGAGCAGTACTTC. Combining the CDR3 with reference TRBV19 and TRBJ2-7 gives the whole variable domain DGGITQSPKYLFRKEGQNVTLSCEQNLNHDAMYWYRQDPGQGLRLIYYSQIVNDFQKGDIAEGYSVSREKKESFPLTVTSAQKNPTAFYLCASTNYEQYFGPGTRLTVT.

The table lists this clone with a count of one. This chain links TRBV4-3 with TRBJ2-3; TRBD2 matches 8 bases. V trimming: 0 bases; J trimming: 6 bases; junction bases outside the gene matches: 2. CDR1 and CDR2 from the germline V gene are LGHNA and YSLEER. The CDR3 consists of 14 residues. CDR3 nucleotide sequence: TGCGCCAGCAGCCAAGATCCTAGCGGGGATACGCAGTATTTT. Encoded protein: CASSQDPSGDTQYF.

CDR3 coding DNA: TGCGCCAGCAGCCAAGATCGACAGGTCTCACCCTATGGCTACACCTTC. This codes for CASSQDRQVSPYGYTF. The chain recombines TRBV4-1 with TRBJ1-2, with D perhaps matching TRBD1 (6 bases). Trimming left V 0 bases short and J 4 bases short, with 15 bases between. Germline V CDR1 and CDR2: MGHRA, YSYEKL. This CDR3 is 16 amino acids long.

This sequence joins TRBV3-1 (or the pseudogene TRBV3-2) and TRBJ2-5; no clear D gene. Trimming cost V 2 bases and J 0 bases, with 10 bases left between them. This CDR3 region has 15 residues. Germline values: CDR1 LGHDT, CDR2 YNNKEL (reference sequence). In DNA, the CDR3 is TGTGCCAGCAGCCAACCTGGAGCTAACCAAGAGACCCAGTACTTC. This encodes CASSQPGANQETQYF.

This chain connects TRBV29-1 to TRBJ1-2; tentative D call: TRBD1 (5 bases). The germline V and J ends were trimmed by 4 bases and 3 bases, with 9 bases remaining between them. The CDR3 is made up of 12 amino acids. Germline CDR1 reads SQVTM; CDR2 reads ANQGSEA. The CDR3 protein is CSVGGADYGYTF. The CDR3 DNA sequence: TGCAGCGTTGGCGGGGCGGACTATGGCTACACCTTC.